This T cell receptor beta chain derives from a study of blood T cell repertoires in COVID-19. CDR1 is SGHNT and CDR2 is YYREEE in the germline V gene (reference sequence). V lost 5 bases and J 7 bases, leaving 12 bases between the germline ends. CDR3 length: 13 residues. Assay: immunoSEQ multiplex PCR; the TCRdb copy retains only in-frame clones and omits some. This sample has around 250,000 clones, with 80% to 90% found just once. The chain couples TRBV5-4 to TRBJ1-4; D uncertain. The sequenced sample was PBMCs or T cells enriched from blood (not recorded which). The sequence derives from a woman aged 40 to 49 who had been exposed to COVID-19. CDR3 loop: CASRYGGGEKLFF. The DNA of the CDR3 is TGTGCCAGCAGGTATGGCGGTGGTGAAAAACTGTTTTTT.